This T cell receptor beta chain appears in the sequencing data of a study of shared clonotypes between healthy human individuals. The length of the CDR3 is 14 residues. Trimming removed 1 base at V and 2 bases at J, with 5 bases between. The germline V gene encodes CDR1 WSHSY and CDR2 SAAADI. TCRdb's table, derived via immunoSEQ multiplex PCR, lists solely in-frame clones and lacks some. There are over a million clones in the sample; approximately 97% occur only once, and over 1% lies in the top ten. What was sequenced was naive CD4+ T cells sorted from blood. Subset defined: CD45RA+ positively selected. The V and J genes are TRBV10-2 and TRBJ1-4; D is ambiguous. The sequence was obtained from a man aged 25 to 40 in good health. The CDR3 region is CASSEFLTNEKLFF. DNA of the CDR3: TGCGCCAGCAGTGAGTTTCTGACTAATGAAAAACTGTTTTTT.